This TCR beta chain was profiled in a study of cytomegalovirus exposure and HLA in healthy donors. With regard to this clone: Its antigen is undetermined.

V shed 2 bases and J 5 bases; nucleotides not matched to a gene: 6. The CDR3 is 15 residues long. Germline-derived CDR1 and CDR2 are SGDLS and YYNGEE. Study results and caveats: Productive rates of about 90% or about 30% were seen for most TCR beta V segments in an earlier analysis.

13 Jbeta primers and 60 Vbeta primers were used for the PCR. Per the authors' pipeline: In a later analysis, some 10 million of approximately 80 million unique beta chains occurred in at least two donors. Sequencing was performed with immunoSEQ multiplex PCR; in TCRdb, only in-frame clones are kept and a portion is missing. V, J and clone size are taken as reported in that table, and D and trimming were inferred from the DNA itself. The repertoire holds over 200,000 clones, more than 60% seen once, with about 1.9% in the top ten. The sample comprised PBMCs. V usage is TRBV9 and J usage is TRBJ2-5; 10 nucleotides line up with TRBD2. The receptor was derived from a woman aged 25 to 39 in good health and CMV-seronegative. The CDR3 region is CASSVRAGGGETQYF. DNA of the CDR3: TGTGCCAGCAGCGTGAGAGCGGGAGGGGGGGAGACCCAGTACTTC.